The 16 T cell receptor beta chains below all came from one sample that was sequenced in a study of T-cell reconstitution after alpha-beta-depleted transplantation in children. Library preparation (for TCRbeta) was performed with unique molecular identifiers. TCRdb re-called the PCR reads through MiXCR, storing one row per CDR3 protein. The data contain 500,000 or so distinct CDR3 sequences, about 33% of them seen just once; the ten biggest clones take up around 2.4%. The material sequenced was PBMCs from the stem cell graft donor, taken from the stem cell graft. These receptors all come from a human donor who donated a stem cell graft to a child with aplastic anemia.

This clonotype was seen a few times. The chain recombines TRBV20-1 with TRBJ1-1; maybe TRBD1 (5 bases). The CDR3 loop spans 14 amino acids. CDR1 is DFQATT and CDR2 is SNEGSKA in the germline V gene (reference sequence). The V gene lost 3 bases and the J gene lost 2 bases, with 13 bases spanning the gap. CDR3 nucleotides: TGCAGTGCTAGTTACCCAGGGATCAACACTGAAGCTTTCTTT. The encoded protein is CSASYPGINTEAFF.

This clonotype was seen more than once but under ten times. J is TRBJ1-1 and V is TRBV5-1; D might be TRBD1 (5 bases). V lost 3 bases and J lost 4, with 13 bases in between. Germline values: CDR1 SGHRS, CDR2 YFSETQ. CDR3 size: 14 residues. This chain's CDR3 is CASSWGGEGTEAFF. The DNA of the CDR3 is TGCGCCAGCAGCTGGGGGGGGGAGGGCACTGAAGCTTTCTTT.

The chain combines TRBV4-2 with TRBJ2-2; 10 bases are shared with TRBD1. The CDR3 extends over 15 amino acids. After removal of 0 bases from V and 7 bases from J, the junction contained 2 bases not matched to a gene. Per germline, CDR1 LGHNA and CDR2 YNFKEQ. CDR3 sequence reads: CASSQEDRGSGELFF. DNA for the CDR3: TGTGCCAGCAGCCAAGAGGACAGGGGGAGCGGGGAGCTGTTTTTT.

In its sample, this clonotype was seen a few times. The chain uses TRBV29-1 and TRBJ2-1; D is uncertain. This CDR3 has 14 amino acids. V shed 3 bases and J shed 2 bases, with 11 bases lying between them. Germline-derived CDR1 and CDR2 are SQVTM and ANQGSEA. CDR3 residues: CSVDRGRAYNEQFF. The CDR3 region has the DNA TGCAGCGTTGATCGCGGAAGAGCCTACAATGAGCAGTTCTTC.

In nucleotides, the CDR3 is TGCGCCAGCAGCTTCCAAGGGAGCCAAGAGACCCAGTACTTC. This encodes CASSFQGSQETQYF. The rearrangement links TRBV5-1 to TRBJ2-5, with D tentatively TRBD2 (5 bases). Germline V gene data show CDR1 as SGHRS and CDR2 as YFSETQ. The CDR3 extends over 14 amino acids. V was pared by 2 bases and J by 1 base, with 9 bases between.

This clonotype was counted between two and nine times. The chain links TRBV12-3 or TRBV12-4 to TRBJ1-5; D is perhaps TRBD1 (5 bases). With 6 bases removed from V and 6 bases from J, the gap between germline ends came to 15 bases. CDR3 size: 14 residues. CDR3 region: CASSIWGSSQPQHF. CDR3 DNA sequence: TGTGCCAGCAGCATTTGGGGGTCGAGTCAGCCCCAGCATTTT.

V and J are TRBV2 and TRBJ2-7, with D possibly being TRBD1 (6 bases). Trimming stripped 10 bases from V and 9 bases from J, with 22 bases between. Germline V CDR1 and CDR2: SNHLY, FYNNEI. The CDR3 runs to 13 residues. The CDR3, as DNA: TGTGCCACCAAACGAACAGGGCTAGGTTGGCAGTACGTC. Translated: CATKRTGLGWQYV.

This clonotype was seen once. The chain has TRBV2 and TRBJ2-5; D assignment may be TRBD1 or TRBD2 (5 bases each). The CDR3 extends over 14 amino acids. Trimming took off 4 bases at V and 5 bases at J, with 14 bases between the two ends. Germline V gene data show CDR1 as SNHLY and CDR2 as FYNNEI. The CDR3 spells CASSVGTPGETQYF. Written as DNA, the CDR3 is TGTGCCAGCAGTGTTGGGACCCCTGGGGAGACCCAGTACTTC.

V and J are TRBV20-1 and TRBJ1-2, with D possibly TRBD1 on 5 matching bases. V lost 5 bases and J 0 bases, leaving 19 bases between the germline ends. The CDR3 has 16 amino acids. The germline V gene encodes CDR1 DFQATT and CDR2 SNEGSKA (reference sequence). CDR3 coding DNA: TGCAGTGCTCAACTCAGGGACCTCGAAGCTAACTATGGCTACACCTTC. Translated, it gives CSAQLRDLEANYGYTF.

This chain uses TRBV5-1 with TRBJ1-3; D call uncertain. Trimming cost V 4 bases and J 3 bases, with 8 bases left between them. Looked up from germline, CDR1 is SGHRS and CDR2 is YFSETQ. This CDR3 is built from 13 residues. For the CDR3, the DNA is TGCGCCAGCAGCCCGAGCGGTGGAAACACCATATATTTT. It is translated as CASSPSGGNTIYF.

The chain joins TRBV18 to TRBJ2-6; D remains unclear. V was clipped by 2 bases and J by 4 bases, with 9 bases between them. Per germline, CDR1 KGHSH and CDR2 LQKENI. The CDR3 loop spans 15 amino acids. CDR3 nucleotides: TGTGCCAGCTCACCAGGGCCAGCCGGGGCCAACGTCCTGACTTTC. Encoded protein: CASSPGPAGANVLTF.

This clonotype was seen a few times. The chain couples TRBV6-1 to TRBJ1-1, with D possibly TRBD1 on 5 matching bases. The length of the CDR3 is 14 residues. Germline CDR1 and CDR2: MNHNS and SASEGT. Trimming left V 7 bases short and J 1 base short, with 13 bases between. For the CDR3, the DNA is TGTGCCAGCACCAATTTTAGGGGGAACACTGAAGCTTTCTTT. Translated, it gives CASTNFRGNTEAFF.

CDR3 nucleotide sequence: TGTGCCAGCAGCTTAGAGTCAATGTTGAACACTGAAGCTTTCTTT. Translating it yields CASSLESMLNTEAFF. This rearrangement joins TRBV7-9 to TRBJ1-1, with unresolved D. This CDR3 spans 15 amino acids. The ends were cut back, 1 base at V and 0 bases at J, with 9 bases in the middle. Germline V gives CDR1 SEHNR, CDR2 FQNEAQ (reference sequence). The variable domain in full, completed from reference TRBV7-9 and TRBJ1-1, reads DTGVSQNPRHKITKRGQNVTFRCDPISEHNRLYWYRQTLGQGPEFLTYFQNEAQLEKSRLLSDRFSAERPKGSFSTLEIQRTEQGDSAMYLCASSLESMLNTEAFFGQGTRLTVV.

The CDR3 here is CSVDRLYNEQFF. The CDR3 DNA is TGCAGCGTTGATCGCCTGTACAATGAGCAGTTCTTC. The V and J genes are TRBV29-1 and TRBJ2-1; no reliable D call. Per germline, CDR1 SQVTM and CDR2 ANQGSEA. V lost 3 bases and J lost 4, with 7 bases in between. CDR3 length equals 12 residues.

This clonotype was seen just once. J is TRBJ1-1 and V is TRBV9, with D unresolved. The CDR3 is 14 residues long. CDR1 is SGDLS and CDR2 is YYNGEE in the germline V gene. Trimming shortened V by 4 bases and J by 4 bases, and 14 bases separated the two germline ends. The CDR3 spells CASSSHEGSTEAFF. DNA for the CDR3: TGTGCCAGCAGCTCTCACGAGGGATCCACTGAAGCTTTCTTT.

The V gene is TRBV9, the J gene TRBJ2-5, with TRBD1 identical over 9 bases. This CDR3 has 15 amino acids. The J segment lost 5 bases and the V segment lost 0 bases, leaving 5 bases of the junction unmatched. In germline, CDR1 is SGDLS, CDR2 YYNGEE. Here the CDR3 DNA reads TGTGCCAGCAGCGTAGCTCCGGGACAGGGCGAGACCCAGTACTTC. Residues: CASSVAPGQGETQYF.